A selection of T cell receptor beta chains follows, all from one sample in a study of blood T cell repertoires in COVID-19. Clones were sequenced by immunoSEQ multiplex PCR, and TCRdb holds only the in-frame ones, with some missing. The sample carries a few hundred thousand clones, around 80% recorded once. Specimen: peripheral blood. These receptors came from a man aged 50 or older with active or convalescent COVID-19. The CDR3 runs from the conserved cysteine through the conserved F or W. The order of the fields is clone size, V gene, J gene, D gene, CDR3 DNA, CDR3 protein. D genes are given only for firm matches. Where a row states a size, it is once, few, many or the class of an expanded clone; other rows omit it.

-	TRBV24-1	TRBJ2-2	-	TGTGCCACCAGTGGCGGCCGGAACACCGGGGAGCTGTTTTTT	CATSGGRNTGELFF
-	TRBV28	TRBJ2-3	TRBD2	TGTGCCCACTCAATTGGAGAAGGGCTAAGCGGGAGGGCCGTTGAGGCAGATACGCAGTATTTT	CAHSIGEGLSGRAVEADTQYF
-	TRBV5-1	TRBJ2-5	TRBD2	TGCGCCAGCAGCGCTGGACTAGCGGGGCAAGAGACCCAGTACTTC	CASSAGLAGQETQYF
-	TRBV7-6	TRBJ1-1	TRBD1	TGTGCCAGCAGCCCCCGGACAGGAGGCAACACTGAAGCTTTCTTT	CASSPRTGGNTEAFF
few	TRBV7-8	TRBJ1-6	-	TGTGCCAGCAGCATAAGGGGGAATAATTCACCCCTCCACTTT	CASSIRGNNSPLHF
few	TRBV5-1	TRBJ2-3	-	TGCGCCAGCAGCCAACAGGGTCCCACCACAGATACGCAGTATTTT	CASSQQGPTTDTQYF
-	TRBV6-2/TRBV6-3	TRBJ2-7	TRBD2	TGTGCCAGCAGTCCCAGTAGAAGCGGGGGGCGGACCTACGAGCAGTACTTC	CASSPSRSGGRTYEQYF
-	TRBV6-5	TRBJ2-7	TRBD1	TGTGCCAGCAGCCGTACCGACAGGGGCGACGAGCAGTACTTC	CASSRTDRGDEQYF
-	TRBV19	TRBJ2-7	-	TGTGCCAGTACTAACGGGGGGCCCCCCTACGAGCAGTACTTC	CASTNGGPPYEQYF
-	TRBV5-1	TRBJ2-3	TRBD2	TGCGCCAGCAGAGGACTAGCGGGACATGACACAGATACGCAGTATTTT	CASRGLAGHDTDTQYF
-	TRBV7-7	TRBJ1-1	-	TGTGCTAGCAGCTTAGAGCAGGCCCGGAGGGCTTTCTTT	CASSLEQARRAFF
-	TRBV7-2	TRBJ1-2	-	TGTGCCAGCAGCTTACGGTCCTATGGCTACACCTTC	CASSLRSYGYTF
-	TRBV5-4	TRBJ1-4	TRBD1	TGTGCCAGCAGCGAGGGACAGGGAAATGAAAAACTGTTTTTT	CASSEGQGNEKLFF
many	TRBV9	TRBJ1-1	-	TGTGCCAGCAGCGGAGGGTTTAACACTGAAGCTTTCTTT	CASSGGFNTEAFF
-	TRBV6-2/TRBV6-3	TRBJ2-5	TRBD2	TGTGCCAGCAGTTCGGGACTAGCGGGGGGTCAAGAGACCCAGTACTTC	CASSSGLAGGQETQYF
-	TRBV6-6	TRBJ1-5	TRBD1	TGTGCCAGCAGTAAGGGACAGATTGAACGCAATCAGCCCCAGCATTTT	CASSKGQIERNQPQHF
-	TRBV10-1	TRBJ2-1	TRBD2	TGCGCCAGCAGTGAGGCCAGCGGGATTGGCGAGCAGTTCTTC	CASSEASGIGEQFF
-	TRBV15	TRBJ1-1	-	TGTGCCACCAGCAGGGGGCTTGGTGAGCCGACTGAAGCTTTCTTT	CATSRGLGEPTEAFF
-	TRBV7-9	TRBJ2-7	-	TGTGCCAGCAGCCAATTGGGTGCAGGGAACCACGAGCAGTACTTC	CASSQLGAGNHEQYF
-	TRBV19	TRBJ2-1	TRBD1	TGTGCCAGTAGTATACAGGACAGGGAAGGGCAGTTCTTC	CASSIQDREGQFF
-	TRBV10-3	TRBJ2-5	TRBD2	TGTGCCATCAGTGAGTTGGGCGGGAGGGAAGAGACCCAGTACTTC	CAISELGGREETQYF
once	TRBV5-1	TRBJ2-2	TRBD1	TGCGCCAGCAGCTTGGCAGGGGGAAACACCGGGGAGCTGTTTTTT	CASSLAGGNTGELFF
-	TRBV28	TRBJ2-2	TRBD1	TGTGCCAGCAGTCGGACAGGGGACAGTCGGGAGCTGTTTTTT	CASSRTGDSRELFF
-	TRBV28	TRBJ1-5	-	TGTGCCAGCAGTTTATACAGCTATTATAGCAATCAGCCCCAGCATTTT	CASSLYSYYSNQPQHF
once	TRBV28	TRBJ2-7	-	TGTGCCAGCAGCGGGACTGTCTACGAGCAGTACTTC	CASSGTVYEQYF
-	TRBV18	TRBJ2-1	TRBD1	TGTGCCAGCTCACGAGGGGGTCAGACAGGGTACAATGAGCAGTTCTTC	CASSRGGQTGYNEQFF
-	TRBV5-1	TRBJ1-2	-	TGCGCCAGCAGCCCGGCGGTGGTTTACCATGGCTACACCTTC	CASSPAVVYHGYTF
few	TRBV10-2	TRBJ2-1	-	TGCGCCAGCATCGGTTGGGGGGGCCGGGTTAATGAGCAGTTCTTC	CASIGWGGRVNEQFF
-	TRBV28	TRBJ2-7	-	TGTGCCAGCTCCTTAACTAGTCCCTACGAGCAGTACTTC	CASSLTSPYEQYF
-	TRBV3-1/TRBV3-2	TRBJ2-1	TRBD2	TGTGCCAGCAGCCAGGGCATATTAGCGGGAGTTAGCAATGAGCAGTTCTTC	CASSQGILAGVSNEQFF
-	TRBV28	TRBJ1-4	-	TGTGCCAGCAGTCGGGACTCCTGGGAAAAACTGTTTTTT	CASSRDSWEKLFF
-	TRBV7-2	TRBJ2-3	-	TGTGCCAGCAAAATACAGGGTGCCCTAAGCACAGATACGCAGTATTTT	CASKIQGALSTDTQYF
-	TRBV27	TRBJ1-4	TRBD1	TGTGCCAGCAGTAGACAGGGGGCCGGTGAAAAACTGTTTTTT	CASSRQGAGEKLFF
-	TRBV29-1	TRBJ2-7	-	TGCAGCGTTGAAGTCGCGGGACAGAGATATAGCTCCTACGAGCAGTACTTC	CSVEVAGQRYSSYEQYF
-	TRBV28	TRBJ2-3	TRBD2	TGTGCCAGCAGTTTCATGTTCCGCGGGAGGGCCCCCGATACGCAGTATTTT	CASSFMFRGRAPDTQYF
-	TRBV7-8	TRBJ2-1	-	TGTGCCAGCAGCTTTTCCAGCAATGAGCAGTTCTTC	CASSFSSNEQFF
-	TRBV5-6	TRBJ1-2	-	TGTGCCAGCAGCTTGCGGTCCCTCTATGGCTACACCTTC	CASSLRSLYGYTF
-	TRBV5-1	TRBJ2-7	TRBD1	TGCGCCAGCAGCACGGGACAGGGACCCTACGAGCAGTACTTC	CASSTGQGPYEQYF